The entry below describes one T cell receptor (beta chain). Authors' processing steps: Reference gene primers were amplified, and this amplification served to estimate nucleated cell counts. Sequenced by immunoSEQ multiplex PCR; TCRdb stores in-frame clones only, minus some. V, J and clone size are taken as reported in that table, and D and trimming were inferred from the DNA itself. Of approximately 100,000 clones in the sample, roughly 92% are singletons; the top ten hold 4.5% to 6%. The data are from a study of blood T cell repertoires in COVID-19. Study in general: Italy, Spain and the United States were the sources of the convalescent and acute COVID-19 samples. From T cells, B-cell-depleted T cells, or PBMCs came the material, which was cDNA or gDNA.

Germline CDR1 SGHRS, CDR2 YFSETQ. Trimming took 0 bases from V and 5 from J, leaving 11 bases between them. The CDR3 spans 14 residues. The clonotype originates from a man in his fifties with active COVID-19. The specimen sequenced was peripheral blood. The V call is TRBV5-1, the J call TRBJ2-5, with D perhaps TRBD1 (5 bases). The CDR3 spells CASSLEWSGETQYF. CDR3 sequence (DNA): TGCGCCAGCAGCTTGGAGTGGTCAGGGGAGACCCAGTACTTC.